A selection of T cell receptor beta chains follows, all from one sample in a study of shared clonotypes between healthy human individuals. Clones were read by immunoSEQ multiplex PCR, and TCRdb kept only the in-frame ones, dropping some. The sample gives fewer than 600,000 clones, 79% of which show up once; 13% is in the top ten. Sequences were obtained from PBMCs. The receptors shown here come from a woman aged 40 to 50 in good health. Some clones in this sample may be carry-over from other donors' samples. CDR3s include the opening cysteine and the closing phenylalanine or tryptophan. D genes are given only for firm matches. Clone size is given for some rows only: seen once, a few or many times, or a class if the clone is expanded.

V	J	length	size	D	DNA	CDR3
TRBV10-3	TRBJ2-2	13	-	-	TGTGCCATCTCTCTGGAAATCACCGGGGAGCTGTTTTTT	CAISLEITGELFF
TRBV11-2	TRBJ2-5	14	once	-	TGTGCCAGCAGCTACCGGACCTTCCAAGAGACCCAGTACTTC	CASSYRTFQETQYF
TRBV5-3	TRBJ2-1	13	-	-	TGTGCCAGAACGGGGTGCTCCTACAATGAGCAGTTCTTC	CARTGCSYNEQFF
TRBV6-5	TRBJ2-7	13	-	-	TGTGCCAGCCGGGTAGGCCCAGCCTACGAGCAGTACTTC	CASRVGPAYEQYF
TRBV2	TRBJ1-5	17	-	-	TGTGCCAGCAGAACCCGGGACGGACGATATAGCAATCAGCCCCAGCATTTT	CASRTRDGRYSNQPQHF
TRBV6-1	TRBJ1-2	13	-	-	TGTGCCAGCAGTGAATCGGGGAAATATGGCTACACCTTC	CASSESGKYGYTF
TRBV28	TRBJ2-3	13	few	-	TGTGCCAGCACATTAGTTGCGGTAGATACGCAGTATTTT	CASTLVAVDTQYF
TRBV7-2	TRBJ1-6	16	-	-	TGTGCCAGCAGCCTAGGAGTGGGACGGGGGAATTCACCCCTCCACTTT	CASSLGVGRGNSPLHF
TRBV4-1	TRBJ2-7	16	-	TRBD2	TGCGCCAGCAGCCAAGAAGCCGGGACTAGCGGGAGGGCTCAGTACTTC	CASSQEAGTSGRAQYF
TRBV28	TRBJ1-3	16	-	-	TGTGCCAGCAGTTTCGGGGGCCTAAACTCTGGAAACACCATATATTTT	CASSFGGLNSGNTIYF
TRBV5-8	TRBJ1-5	15	-	-	TGTGCCAGCAGCTTGGGGGGACGGAGCAATCAGCCCCAGCATTTT	CASSLGGRSNQPQHF
TRBV7-2	TRBJ2-3	14	-	-	TGTGCCAGCAGCTTAGCCACGTACACAGATACGCAGTATTTT	CASSLATYTDTQYF
TRBV5-4	TRBJ2-6	19	-	-	TGTGCCAGCAGCTTCGATCTAGGGCAGGGTTTTTCCGGGGCCAACGTCCTGACTTTC	CASSFDLGQGFSGANVLTF
TRBV9	TRBJ2-7	16	once	TRBD2	TGTGCCAGCAGCCCTGGACTAGCGGGAGTTTCCTACGAGCAGTACTTC	CASSPGLAGVSYEQYF
TRBV28	TRBJ1-1	14	-	-	TGTGCCAGCTACCCTACACAGTTGAACACTGAAGCTTTCTTT	CASYPTQLNTEAFF
TRBV7-3	TRBJ2-2	12	-	-	TGTGCCAGCAGCCAGGCCGGAGGGGAGCTGTTTTTT	CASSQAGGELFF
TRBV27	TRBJ2-1	15	once	-	TGTGCCAGCAGCCGTGACGGGGTATCCTACAATGAGCAGTTCTTC	CASSRDGVSYNEQFF
TRBV30	TRBJ2-2	15	-	-	TGTGCCTGGAGTGGCCATCTTACTAACACCGGGGAGCTGTTTTTT	CAWSGHLTNTGELFF
TRBV28	TRBJ2-2	15	-	TRBD2	TGTGCCAGCAGTCTTTCGACTAGCGCAGGCGGGGAGCTGTTTTTT	CASSLSTSAGGELFF
TRBV9	TRBJ2-5	16	once	-	TGTGCCAGCAGCGCCGGTGGCCCCAGCTACCAAGAGACCCAGTACTTC	CASSAGGPSYQETQYF
TRBV6-4	TRBJ1-5	14	-	-	TGTGCCAGCAGTGACTCGGGCAGCAATCAGCCCCAGCATTTT	CASSDSGSNQPQHF
TRBV25-1	TRBJ1-4	15	few	TRBD1	TGTGCCAGCAGTGCCCTACAGGGGGCCGGAGAAAAACTGTTTTTT	CASSALQGAGEKLFF
TRBV18	TRBJ2-7	18	-	-	TGTGCCAGCTCACCACCGTTTATTGGAGGCAGAGCCTCCTACGAGCAGTACTTC	CASSPPFIGGRASYEQYF
TRBV4-3	TRBJ1-4	14	-	-	TGCGCCAGCAGCCAAGGGAATAGGAATGAAAAACTGTTTTTT	CASSQGNRNEKLFF
TRBV15	TRBJ2-7	16	-	TRBD2	TGTGCCACCAGCCCCGGGACTAGCGGTGCGACCTACGAGCAGTACTTC	CATSPGTSGATYEQYF
TRBV5-5	TRBJ1-2	14	-	-	TGTGCCAGCAGCCAAGACCAGAGTGTGTGGGGCTACACCTTC	CASSQDQSVWGYTF
TRBV29-1	TRBJ2-7	13	-	-	TGCAGCGTTACTACCTCAGGGGGAGGCGAGCAGTACTTC	CSVTTSGGGEQYF
TRBV11-2	TRBJ2-7	13	-	-	TGTGCCAGCAGCCCAAGACAGTCCTACGAGCAGTACTTC	CASSPRQSYEQYF
TRBV6-1	TRBJ1-2	14	-	TRBD1	TGTGCCAGCAGTGAAAGGTGGGACAGGGTGAGCTACACCTTC	CASSERWDRVSYTF
TRBV12-5	TRBJ2-3	13	-	TRBD2	TGTGCTAGTGGACTAGCGGGAAGTGATACGCAGTATTTT	CASGLAGSDTQYF
TRBV18	TRBJ2-3	16	-	TRBD2	TGTGCCAGCTCACCTCGGGTAAGCGGGGGCACAGATACGCAGTATTTT	CASSPRVSGGTDTQYF
TRBV2	TRBJ2-3	13	-	-	TGTGCCAGCAGTAGTGGGACCACAGATACGCAGTATTTT	CASSSGTTDTQYF
TRBV2	TRBJ1-4	16	-	-	TGTGCCAGCGCTCCCACCTTGAGGGGGGAGGGTGAAAAACTGTTTTTT	CASAPTLRGEGEKLFF
TRBV5-6	TRBJ2-1	15	-	-	TGTGCCAGCAACGCCGCCTGGAGCTCCTACAATGAGCAGTTCTTC	CASNAAWSSYNEQFF
TRBV9	TRBJ1-1	16	-	TRBD1	TGTGCCAGCAGCGCGTATCCCAGAGGGGGCCGGACTGAAGCTTTCTTT	CASSAYPRGGRTEAFF
TRBV19	TRBJ2-1	15	-	TRBD2	TGTGCCAGTAGTAGTCCTAGCGGGAGATACGGTGAGCAGTTCTTC	CASSSPSGRYGEQFF
TRBV7-8	TRBJ2-1	14	-	-	TGTGCCAGCAGCTTAGGAAATACCTACAATGAGCAGTTCTTC	CASSLGNTYNEQFF
TRBV4-3	TRBJ2-1	15	-	TRBD2	TGCGCCAGCAGCCAACCACGGACTAGCGGGAGTGAGCAGTTCTTC	CASSQPRTSGSEQFF
TRBV5-1	TRBJ2-2	15	once	-	TGCGCCAGCAGCTTGGGCAGACCGAACACCGGGGAGCTGTTTTTT	CASSLGRPNTGELFF
TRBV7-3	TRBJ1-2	12	-	-	TGTGCCAGCAGCTCGACAGCTACTGGCTACACCTTC	CASSSTATGYTF
TRBV28	TRBJ1-2	12	-	TRBD1	TGTGCCAGCAGTCAACAGGGGGTCAGCTACACCTTC	CASSQQGVSYTF
TRBV14	TRBJ2-1	17	-	TRBD2	TGTGCCAGCAGCAAAACCAGGACTAGCGGGAGTCTGAATGAGCAGTTCTTC	CASSKTRTSGSLNEQFF
TRBV10-3	TRBJ1-1	14	many	-	TGTGCCATCAGTGATCTGGGGAGGAACACTGAAGCTTTCTTT	CAISDLGRNTEAFF
TRBV7-8	TRBJ2-3	15	-	-	TGTGCCAGCAGCTTATACGGGAAAAACACAGATACGCAGTATTTT	CASSLYGKNTDTQYF